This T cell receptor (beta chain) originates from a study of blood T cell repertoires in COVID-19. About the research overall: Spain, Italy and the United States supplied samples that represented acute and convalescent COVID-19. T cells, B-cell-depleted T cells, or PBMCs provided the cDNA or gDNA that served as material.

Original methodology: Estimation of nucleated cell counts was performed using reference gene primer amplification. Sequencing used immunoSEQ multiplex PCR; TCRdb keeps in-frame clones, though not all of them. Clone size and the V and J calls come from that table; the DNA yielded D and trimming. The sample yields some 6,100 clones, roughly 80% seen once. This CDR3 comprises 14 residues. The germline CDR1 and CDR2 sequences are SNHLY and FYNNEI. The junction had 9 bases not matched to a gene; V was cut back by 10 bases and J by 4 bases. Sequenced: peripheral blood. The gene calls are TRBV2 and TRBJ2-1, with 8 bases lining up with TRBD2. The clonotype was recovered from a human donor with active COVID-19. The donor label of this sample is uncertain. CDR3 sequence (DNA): TGTGCCATGACTAGCGCTGAGTCTTACAATGAGCAGTTCTTC. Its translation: CAMTSAESYNEQFF.